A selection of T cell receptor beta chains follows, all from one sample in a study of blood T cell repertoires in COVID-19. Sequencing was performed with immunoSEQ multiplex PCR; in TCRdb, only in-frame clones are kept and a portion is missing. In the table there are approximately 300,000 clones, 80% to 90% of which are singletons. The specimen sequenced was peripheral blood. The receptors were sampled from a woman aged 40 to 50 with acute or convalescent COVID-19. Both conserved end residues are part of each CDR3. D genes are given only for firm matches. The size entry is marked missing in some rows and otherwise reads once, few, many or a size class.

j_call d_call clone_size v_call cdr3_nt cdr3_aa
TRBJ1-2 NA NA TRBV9 TGTGCCAGCAGCGAGCGGACGGAAAACTATGGCTACACCTTC CASSERTENYGYTF
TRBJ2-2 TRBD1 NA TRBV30 TGTGCCTGGAGTTCAATCAGGGGGCGGTGGGAGCTGTTTTTT CAWSSIRGRWELFF
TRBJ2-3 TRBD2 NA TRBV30 TGTGCCTGGAGTGTATTAGGACTAGCTGTAGATACGCAGTATTTT CAWSVLGLAVDTQYF
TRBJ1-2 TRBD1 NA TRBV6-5 TGTGCCAGCAGATCGACAGGGGAAGGTTTCTATGGCTACACCTTC CASRSTGEGFYGYTF
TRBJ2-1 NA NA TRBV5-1 TGCGCCAGCAGTTACCCCCCCGGAGGGGTAGTGTCTAGCTCCTACAATGAGCAGTTCTTC CASSYPPGGVVSSSYNEQFF
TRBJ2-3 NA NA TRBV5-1 TGCGCCAGCAGCTTCAACACAGATACGCAGTATTTT CASSFNTDTQYF
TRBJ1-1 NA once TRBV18 TGTGCCAGCTCACCAGACACAGGGAACACTGAAGCTTTCTTT CASSPDTGNTEAFF
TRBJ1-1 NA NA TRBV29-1 TGCAGCGCCTCAAGACAGAACACTGAAGCTTTCTTT CSASRQNTEAFF
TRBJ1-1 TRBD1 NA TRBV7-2 TGTGCCAGCAGCTACACAGGGGGGACTGAAGCTTTCTTT CASSYTGGTEAFF
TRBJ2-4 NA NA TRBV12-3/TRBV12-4 TGTGCCAGCCGAGTTGGAGGGAAAAACATTCAGTACTTC CASRVGGKNIQYF
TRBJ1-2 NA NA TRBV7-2 TGTGCCAGCAGCACCCTCGGGCGGGGGCTCGGCTACACCTTC CASSTLGRGLGYTF
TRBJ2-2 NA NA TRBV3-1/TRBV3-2 TGTGCCAGCAGCCAAGAGTTTCGTCCCGGGGAGCTGTTTTTT CASSQEFRPGELFF
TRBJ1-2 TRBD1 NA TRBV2 TGTGCCACCTTCGATGGACAGGGGGACTATGGCTACACCTTC CATFDGQGDYGYTF
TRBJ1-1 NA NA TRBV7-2 TGTGCCAGCAGCCCCCGGGGGTTCTATTCTGAAGCTTTCTTT CASSPRGFYSEAFF
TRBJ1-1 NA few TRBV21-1 TGTGCCAGCAGCAAAGAACAGGGGGCCTGGGACACTGAAGCTTTCTTT CASSKEQGAWDTEAFF
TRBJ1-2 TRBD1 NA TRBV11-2 TGTGCCAGCAGCCCACGCCAGGGGGCGTATGGCTACACCTTC CASSPRQGAYGYTF
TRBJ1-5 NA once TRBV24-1 TGTGCCACCAGTGACGCGGCGGACAGTCAGCCCCAGCATTTT CATSDAADSQPQHF
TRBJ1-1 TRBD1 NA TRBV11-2 TGTGCCAGCAGCCGCTACACGCTTGGACAGGGGGCAAGCACTGAAGCTTTCTTT CASSRYTLGQGASTEAFF
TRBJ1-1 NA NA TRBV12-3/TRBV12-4 TGTGCCAGCAGGTCACAGGGTCCCGAAGCTTTCTTT CASRSQGPEAFF
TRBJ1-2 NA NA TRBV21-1 TGTGCCAGCAGCAAACAGGGCAGGAGGGACCCCTATGGCTACACCTTC CASSKQGRRDPYGYTF
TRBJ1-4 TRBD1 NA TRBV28 TGTGCCAGCAGTCCCGGGGACAGGCTAAATGAAAAACTGTTTTTT CASSPGDRLNEKLFF
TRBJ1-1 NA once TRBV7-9 TGTGCCAGCAGCCCGCAGCAAAGCGGTGAAGCTTTCTTT CASSPQQSGEAFF
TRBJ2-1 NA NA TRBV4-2 TGTGCCAGCAGCCGACGAGGGTCGGATTACAATGAGCAGTTCTTC CASSRRGSDYNEQFF
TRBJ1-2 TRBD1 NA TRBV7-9 TGTGCCAGCAGCCTTGGACAGGGCTATGGCTACACCTTC CASSLGQGYGYTF
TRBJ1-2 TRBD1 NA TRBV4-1 TGCGCCAGCAGCCAAGATTGGGACAGGTGGTTTGGCTACACCTTC CASSQDWDRWFGYTF
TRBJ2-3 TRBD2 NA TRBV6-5 TGTGCCAGCCTGGAAGGGGCGGGAGGGAAAGATACGCAGTATTTT CASLEGAGGKDTQYF
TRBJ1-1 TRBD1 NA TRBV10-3 TGTGCCATCGGGTACAGGGGTACTGAAGCTTTCTTT CAIGYRGTEAFF
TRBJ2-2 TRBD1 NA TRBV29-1 TGCAGCGTTGCTGACAGGGGGCGCACCGGGGAGCTGTTTTTT CSVADRGRTGELFF
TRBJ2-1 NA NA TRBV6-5 TGTGCCAGCCAGGGTTATACCAATGAGCAGTTCTTC CASQGYTNEQFF
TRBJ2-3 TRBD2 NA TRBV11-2 TGTGCCAGCAGCAAGGGAGGGGCGTACACAGATACGCAGTATTTT CASSKGGAYTDTQYF
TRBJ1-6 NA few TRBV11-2 TGTGCCAGCAGCCGCCTGCAGGGAAATAATTCACCCCTCCACTTT CASSRLQGNNSPLHF
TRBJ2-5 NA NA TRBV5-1 TGCGCCAGCAGCTTGGACAGGCCTGAACGAGAGACCCAGTACTTC CASSLDRPERETQYF
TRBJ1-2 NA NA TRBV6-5 TGTGCCAGCAGTTACAGCGAAACTATCAGTGGCTACACCTTC CASSYSETISGYTF
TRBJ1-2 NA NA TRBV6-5 TGTGCCAGCAGCCAACAGGCCTACCTTAACTATGGCTACACCTTC CASSQQAYLNYGYTF
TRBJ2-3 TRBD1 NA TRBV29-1 TGCAGCGCTGACAGGGGGCCAGCAGATACGCAGTATTTT CSADRGPADTQYF
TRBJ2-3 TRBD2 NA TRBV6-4 TGTGCCAGCAGTGACGGGACTAGCGGGGGCACAGATACGCAGTATTTT CASSDGTSGGTDTQYF
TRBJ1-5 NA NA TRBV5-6 TGTGCCAGCAGTTTAATGGGAGTGGGTCAGCCCCAGCATTTT CASSLMGVGQPQHF
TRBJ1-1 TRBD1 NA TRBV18 TGTGCCACCGCCGCAGGGGGCTTTGAAGCTTTCTTT CATAAGGFEAFF
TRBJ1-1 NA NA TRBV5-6 TGTGCCAGCAGCCAGCTTCCAGGGGACACTGAAGCTTTCTTT CASSQLPGDTEAFF
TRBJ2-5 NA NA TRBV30 TGTGCCTGCAAACCTTCCGGCAGGGCCCAAGAGACCCAGTACTTC CACKPSGRAQETQYF
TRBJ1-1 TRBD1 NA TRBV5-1 TGCGCCAGCAGCTTGGGGACAGGGGGCAAGAACACTGAAGCTTTCTTT CASSLGTGGKNTEAFF